One and the same sample provided the 12 T cell receptor beta chains below, sequenced in a study of control samples from healthy donors and cancer patients. Using immunoSEQ multiplex PCR, the repertoire was profiled, and TCRdb retains in-frame clones only, with some absent. In the table there are 250,000 to 300,000 clones, roughly 80% of which are singletons. What was sequenced was PBMCs. These receptors all come from a woman between 55 and 75 years old with lung cancer.

The chain is built from TRBV10-3 and TRBJ2-7; 10 bases line up with TRBD2. The V gene end was trimmed by 6 bases and the J gene end by 7 bases; junction bases not matched to a gene: 3. CDR1 and CDR2 (germline): ENHRY, SYGVKD. This CDR3 spans 12 amino acids. The CDR3 DNA is TGTGCCATCAGGGGGACTAGCGAGGAGCAGTACTTC. The encoded protein is CAIRGTSEEQYF.

About this clone itself: Other DNA sequences in the sample encode the same CDR3. V is TRBV9 and J is TRBJ2-2, with TRBD2 matching over 7 bases. Trimming removed 2 bases from V and 5 bases from J; junction bases left unmatched: 6. The CDR3 contains 15 residues. Germline assignment: CDR1 SGDLS and CDR2 YYNGEE. CDR3 bases: TGTGCCAGCAGCGTCGGCGGGGAGGGTACCGGGGAGCTGTTTTTT. It is translated as CASSVGGEGTGELFF.

The table lists this clone with a few counts. This chain uses TRBV7-2 with TRBJ1-1; D gene unclear. Trimming removed 5 bases from V and 9 bases from J, with 16 bases in between. The CDR3 is 13 residues long. Germline CDR1 is SGHTA and CDR2 is FQGNSA. In nucleotides, the CDR3 is TGTGCCAGCAGCCTCAGTCAGAGAACTCAAGCTTTCTTT. Translation: CASSLSQRTQAFF.

This clone was found once. The chain couples TRBV6-5 to TRBJ2-7, with TRBD1 matching over 10 bases. With V trimmed by 6 bases and J by 4 bases, 3 bases remained unmatched. Germline V gives CDR1 MNHEY, CDR2 SVGAGI. The CDR3 is made up of 13 amino acids. The CDR3 spells CASSGDRGYEQYF. CDR3 bases: TGTGCCAGCAGCGGGGACAGGGGTTACGAGCAGTACTTC.

The chain carries TRBV7-9 and TRBJ2-7, with 7 bases matching TRBD1. CDR1 is SEHNR and CDR2 is FQNEAQ in the germline V gene (reference sequence). The CDR3 totals 15 residues. Trimming at V came to 5 bases and at J to 2 bases, leaving 9 bases not matched to a gene. The CDR3 region is CASSQPGQTAYEQYF. The CDR3 DNA is TGTGCCAGCAGCCAACCGGGACAGACAGCCTACGAGCAGTACTTC.

The gene calls are TRBV3-1 (or the pseudogene TRBV3-2) and TRBJ1-4; 8 nucleotides line up with TRBD1. V lost 5 bases and J lost 5; bases outside the gene matches: 4. The CDR3 runs 14 residues. Germline V gene sequence: CDR1 LGHDT, CDR2 YNNKEL (reference sequence). CDR3 amino acids: CASSVQGGNEKLFF. CDR3 in DNA: TGTGCCAGCAGCGTACAGGGGGGGAATGAAAAACTGTTTTTT.

The chain employs TRBV2 and TRBJ1-1; tentatively, D is TRBD1 (5 bases). Per the germline V gene, CDR1 is SNHLY and CDR2 is FYNNEI. The CDR3 has 13 amino acids. V was pared by 5 bases and J by 8 bases, with 15 bases between. For the CDR3, the DNA is TGTGCCAGCAGTAACGGCGGGGCTGGGGAAGCTTTCTTT. Protein: CASSNGGAGEAFF.

The V call is TRBV6-5, the J call TRBJ1-2, with 9 bases lining up with TRBD1. Germline trimming cut 6 bases from V and 6 bases from J; bases unmatched to any gene: 5. The CDR3 runs 13 residues. Germline-derived CDR1 and CDR2 are MNHEY and SVGAGI. Here the CDR3 DNA reads TGTGCCAGCAGGATACAGGGGGCAGATGGCTACACCTTC. It codes for CASRIQGADGYTF.

Note on this clone: The identical CDR3 is also encoded by other nucleotide sequences in the sample. The rearrangement uses TRBV7-9 and TRBJ1-4; tentative D call: TRBD1 (5 bases). V lost 5 bases and J 7 bases, leaving 11 bases between the germline ends. This CDR3 spans 13 amino acids. Germline CDR1 and CDR2: SEHNR and FQNEAQ (reference sequence). The CDR3 protein is CASSPQGGEKLFF. The CDR3 bases are TGTGCCAGCAGCCCCCAGGGTGGTGAAAAACTGTTTTTT. The full variable domain, in which reference TRBV7-9 and TRBJ1-4 provide the parts outside the CDR3, is DTGVSQNPRHKITKRGQNVTFRCDPISEHNRLYWYRQTLGQGPEFLTYFQNEAQLEKSRLLSDRFSAERPKGSFSTLEIQRTEQGDSAMYLCASSPQGGEKLFFGSGTQLSVL.

This sequence joins TRBV10-1 and TRBJ1-1; 8 bases are a match to TRBD1. The J segment lost 2 bases and the V segment lost 6 bases, leaving 2 bases of the junction unmatched. The germline CDR1 and CDR2 sequences are WNHNN and SYGVQD (reference sequence). The CDR3 consists of 13 residues. CDR3 bases: TGCGCCAGCAGCGGACAGGGTAACACTGAAGCTTTCTTT. Translating it yields CASSGQGNTEAFF.

The rearrangement joins TRBV11-2 to TRBJ1-4; 11 nucleotides line up with TRBD1. Germline-derived CDR1 and CDR2 are SGHAT and FQNNGV. The CDR3 sequence is 18 residues long. V was clipped by 5 bases and J by 7 bases; unmatched bases: 15. CDR3 nucleotides: TGTGCCAGCAGCCCCTTAACCGGACAGGGGGCACAAGGTGAAAAACTGTTTTTT. Residues: CASSPLTGQGAQGEKLFF. Together with reference TRBV11-2 and TRBJ1-4, the CDR3 gives the full variable domain: EAGVAQSPRYKIIEKRQSVAFWCNPISGHATLYWYQQILGQGPKLLIQFQNNGVVDDSQLPKDRFSAERLKGVDSTLKIQPAKLEDSAVYLCASSPLTGQGAQGEKLFFGSGTQLSVL.

Comments on this clone: This same CDR3 is encoded by further DNA sequences in the sample. The J gene is TRBJ1-1, the V gene TRBV7-3; D uncertain. V lost 4 bases to trimming and J lost 2 bases, with 5 bases between them. This CDR3 region has 12 residues. The germline CDR1 and CDR2 sequences are SGHTA and FQGTGA. Written as DNA, the CDR3 is TGTGCCAGCAGCTCCCCTAACACTGAAGCTTTCTTT. This codes for CASSSPNTEAFF.